Listed below are T cell receptor beta chains from one sample, sequenced in a study of blood T cell repertoires in COVID-19. The assay was immunoSEQ multiplex PCR, and TCRdb's table has in-frame clones only and misses some. Seen here are a few hundred thousand clones, 70% to 90% observed once, and the top ten hold 3%. The source material was peripheral blood. The receptor set was obtained from a man aged 18 to 35 with active or convalescent COVID-19. CDR3s include the opening cysteine and the closing phenylalanine or tryptophan.

TRBJ2-7,TRBV7-2,15,CASRVAGGSTYEQYF
TRBJ2-7,TRBV9,15,CASSLGQVGSYEQYF
TRBJ1-2,TRBV19,13,CASSIAGFRGYTF
TRBJ1-6,TRBV5-5,17,CASSLKGRNSYNSPLHF
TRBJ1-4,TRBV5-1,13,CASSSQGGEKLFF
TRBJ1-1,TRBV7-9,12,CASVGQNTEAFF
TRBJ1-6,TRBV29-1,12,CSARDSNSPLHF
TRBJ2-5,TRBV6-1,12,CASSEPGEPEYF
TRBJ1-6,TRBV5-5,13,CASSEEGSSPLHF
TRBJ2-3,TRBV15,17,CATSGTGGFWDTDTQYF
TRBJ2-1,TRBV3-1/TRBV3-2,14,CASSHPSRYNEQFF
TRBJ2-3,TRBV10-3,15,CAISETSGNPDTQYF
TRBJ1-2,TRBV2,14,CASSEFPTDYGYTF
TRBJ2-3,TRBV7-8,14,CASSVGLEHSTQYF
TRBJ2-3,TRBV6-2/TRBV6-3,15,CASSYETSDVDTQYF
TRBJ2-5,TRBV4-3,14,CASSSGLWGETQYF
TRBJ1-5,TRBV7-2,14,CASSQWGGDQPQHF
TRBJ1-2,TRBV12-5,13,CASGLGQGDGYTF
TRBJ2-1,TRBV7-2,14,CASREHLGYNEQFF
TRBJ1-5,TRBV13,14,CASSLGQRNQPQHF
TRBJ2-5,TRBV5-4,13,CASSLDREETQYF
TRBJ2-3,TRBV27,16,CASSFQAGRSTDTQYF
TRBJ2-1,TRBV27,17,CASSLPLASRSYNEQFF
TRBJ2-1,TRBV11-2,15,CASSFTSGGAYEQFF
TRBJ1-1,TRBV6-7,14,CASRAQAMNTEAFF
TRBJ2-3,TRBV6-5,15,CASSIAGASTDTQYF
TRBJ2-1,TRBV10-3,13,CAISDWSDNEQFF
TRBJ1-2,TRBV27,16,CASSLGPGLGFSGYTF
TRBJ1-1,TRBV21-1,15,CASSMDRVLNTEAFF
TRBJ1-1,TRBV12-3/TRBV12-4,13,CASTPGGLTEAFF
TRBJ2-7,TRBV28,18,CASSAILGPGQGNYEQYF
TRBJ2-5,TRBV29-1,14,CSAQLGGLGETQYF
TRBJ1-5,TRBV28,15,CASSPFGQINQPQHF
TRBJ1-5,TRBV6-6,14,CASSPDSAHQPQHF
TRBJ2-1,TRBV30,15,CAWTSGLAGGGEQFF
TRBJ2-7,TRBV4-3,16,CASSHSATGESYEQYF